Below, 23 T cell receptor beta chains from the same sample are listed, as sequenced in a study of T-cell reconstitution after alpha-beta-depleted transplantation in children. Unique molecular identifiers were incorporated when the TCRbeta library was constructed. TCRdb called the PCR reads again in MiXCR, with one record for every CDR3 protein. Among some 280,000 distinct CDR3 sequences listed, 9.9% were seen once. Material: PBMCs from the stem cell graft donor, obtained from the stem cell graft. The receptors were sampled from a human donor who donated a stem cell graft to a child with SCID.

The chain recombines TRBV12-3 or TRBV12-4 with TRBJ2-5; D unclear. V lost 7 bases and J lost 2, with 20 bases in between. CDR3 length equals 16 residues. CDR3 sequence reads: CASTSLSWRRQETQYF. The CDR3 DNA sequence: TGTGCCAGCACCAGTCTTTCCTGGCGAAGACAAGAGACCCAGTACTTC.

This clonotype was seen ten or more times. V is TRBV5-1 and J is TRBJ2-7; weak D call: TRBD1 (6 bases). The V gene's germline CDR1 is SGHRS and CDR2 YFSETQ. The CDR3 totals 13 residues. Deletions cut 4 bases from V and 3 bases from J, with 11 bases between. The CDR3 sequence: CASSLDSLYEQYF. CDR3 coding DNA: TGCGCCAGCAGCCTGGACAGCCTCTACGAGCAGTACTTC. The variable domain in full, completed from reference TRBV5-1 and TRBJ2-7, reads KAGVTQTPRYLIKTRGQQVTLSCSPISGHRSVSWYQQTPGQGLQFLFEYFSETQRNKGNFPGRFSGRQFSNSRSEMNVSTLELGDSALYLCASSLDSLYEQYFGPGTRLTVT.

This clonotype showed up just a few times. The chain combines TRBV9 with TRBJ1-4; 7 bases map to TRBD1. Germline loops: CDR1 SGDLS, CDR2 YYNGEE. CDR3 length equals 15 residues. Unmatched junction bases numbered 2, after V lost 3 bases and J lost 0 bases. The CDR3 sequence: CASSDTGATNEKLFF. CDR3 nucleotides: TGTGCCAGCAGCGACACAGGGGCAACTAATGAAAAACTGTTTTTT. The entire variable domain, with the rest obtained from reference TRBV9 and TRBJ1-4, is as follows: DSGVTQTPKHLITATGQRVTLRCSPRSGDLSVYWYQQSLDQGLQFLIQYYNGEERAKGNILERFSAQQFPDLHSELNLSSLELGDSALYFCASSDTGATNEKLFFGSGTQLSVL.

In its sample, this clonotype was seen a few times. V usage is TRBV6-1 and J usage is TRBJ1-1; D unresolved. The CDR3 runs 13 residues. CDR1 is MNHNS and CDR2 is SASEGT in the germline V gene. The V end lost 6 bases, the J end lost 0 bases, and 8 bases lay between the germline ends. CDR3 DNA: TGTGCCAGCAGCTGGAAGGTGAACACTGAAGCTTTCTTT. The encoded protein is CASSWKVNTEAFF.

The gene calls are TRBV12-3 or TRBV12-4 and TRBJ1-5; a possible D gene is TRBD1 (6 bases). The CDR3 has 14 residues. Trimming pared 2 bases from V and 2 bases from J, leaving 7 bases between. CDR3 DNA: TGTGCCAGCAGTTTACAGGGGCGCAATCAGCCCCAGCATTTT. It yields the protein CASSLQGRNQPQHF.

This chain uses TRBV20-1 with TRBJ2-3, with D perhaps matching TRBD2 (6 bases). Germline assignment: CDR1 DFQATT and CDR2 SNEGSKA (reference sequence). The CDR3 is made up of 15 amino acids. Trimming shortened V by 7 bases and J by 2 bases, and 19 bases separated the two germline ends. CDR3 sequence: CSVKKPRGTTDTQYF. In DNA, the CDR3 is TGCAGTGTCAAAAAGCCCCGGGGGACCACAGATACGCAGTATTTT.

This chain uses TRBV29-1 with TRBJ1-2; no definite D call. V lost 1 base and J 6 bases, leaving 12 bases between the germline ends. This CDR3 has 13 residues. The germline V gene has CDR1 SQVTM and CDR2 ANQGSEA. This CDR3 reads CSVEGLPKDGYTF. CDR3 in DNA: TGCAGCGTTGAAGGGCTACCAAAAGATGGCTACACCTTC.

This chain connects TRBV19 to TRBJ2-7, with 8 bases fitting TRBD2. The V gene end was trimmed by 3 bases and the J gene end by 2 bases; junction bases not matched to a gene: 6. Germline V gene data show CDR1 as LNHDA and CDR2 as SQIVND (reference sequence). This CDR3 comprises 15 residues. CDR3 sequence: CASSMGPGLAYEQYF. CDR3 nucleotide sequence: TGTGCCAGTAGTATGGGTCCGGGACTAGCCTACGAGCAGTACTTC.

V and J are TRBV29-1 and TRBJ2-5, with D tentatively TRBD1 (5 bases). This CDR3 spans 13 amino acids. Germline lookup yields CDR1 SQVTM and CDR2 ANQGSEA. V lost 3 bases and J lost 5, with 13 bases in between. The CDR3 DNA reads as TGCAGCGTTGAGAGCAGGGTTGAGGAGACCCAGTACTTC. Its protein is CSVESRVEETQYF.

The chain couples TRBV15 to TRBJ2-1; 14 positions match TRBD2. Germline V gene lookup returns CDR1 LNHNV and CDR2 YYDKDF (reference sequence). Trimming at V came to 10 bases and at J to 6 bases, leaving 17 bases not matched to a gene. The CDR3 length is 18 residues. CDR3 sequence (DNA): TGTGCCATCGAAAGGACTAGCGGGGGGTCCGGACCGCCCAATGAGCAGTTCTTC. Translated: CAIERTSGGSGPPNEQFF.

This clonotype was detected only a few times. V is TRBV10-3 and J is TRBJ1-1; TRBD1 aligns across 7 bases. The V gene's germline CDR1 is ENHRY and CDR2 SYGVKD. This CDR3 is 15 amino acids long. With 4 bases clipped from V and 0 bases from J, the junction kept 5 bases outside the gene matches. The CDR3 region has the DNA TGTGCCATCAGTGCTGTGGACAGGATGAACACTGAAGCTTTCTTT. Translation: CAISAVDRMNTEAFF.

V is TRBV4-2 and J is TRBJ2-7, with 8 bases aligning to TRBD1. The CDR3 length is 15 residues. V shed 7 bases and J 2 bases; nucleotides not matched to a gene: 10. The V gene's germline CDR1 is LGHNA and CDR2 YNFKEQ. CDR3 sequence reads: CASKESGQAPYEQYF. The CDR3, as DNA: TGTGCCAGCAAGGAATCGGGACAGGCCCCCTACGAGCAGTACTTC.

The chain links TRBV7-6 to TRBJ1-1; 11 bases align to TRBD1. The germline V gene has CDR1 SGHVS and CDR2 FNYEAQ. The CDR3 extends over 17 amino acids. With V trimmed by 0 bases and J by 3 bases, 6 bases remained unmatched. Here the CDR3 reads CASSLAGTGGIYTEAFF. The CDR3 nucleotides are TGTGCCAGCAGCTTAGCGGGGACAGGGGGTATTTACACTGAAGCTTTCTTT.

This clonotype was seen repeatedly, ten times or more. This sequence joins TRBV9 and TRBJ1-2; D perhaps matches TRBD1 (6 bases). Germline V gene sequence: CDR1 SGDLS, CDR2 YYNGEE. Trimming took off 5 bases at V and 7 bases at J, with 9 bases between the two ends. The CDR3 has 11 residues. The CDR3 DNA is TGTGCCAGCAGAACAGGGCTTGGCTACACCTTC. Its protein product is CASRTGLGYTF. Variable domain in full (rest from reference TRBV9 and TRBJ1-2): DSGVTQTPKHLITATGQRVTLRCSPRSGDLSVYWYQQSLDQGLQFLIQYYNGEERAKGNILERFSAQQFPDLHSELNLSSLELGDSALYFCASRTGLGYTFGSGTRLTVV.

This clonotype came up a few times. This chain links TRBV18 with TRBJ2-7, with D perhaps matching TRBD1 (6 bases). Trimming shortened V by 3 bases and J by 4 bases, and 13 bases separated the two germline ends. CDR1 and CDR2 from the germline V gene are KGHSH and LQKENI. The CDR3 totals 14 residues. The DNA of the CDR3 is TGTGCCAGCTCACCGGGACAAAGAGGGTACGAGCAGTACTTC. This gives the protein CASSPGQRGYEQYF.

The chain couples TRBV20-1 to TRBJ2-3; D tentatively fits TRBD1 or TRBD2 (5 bases each). This CDR3 is built from 20 residues. V lost 2 bases to trimming and J lost 2 bases, with 29 bases between them. The V gene's germline CDR1 is DFQATT and CDR2 SNEGSKA (reference sequence). The CDR3 nucleotides are TGCAGTGCTAGAACCCCGTTCCGGGCTCCGGGACCGGCCCCCACAGATACGCAGTATTTT. This codes for CSARTPFRAPGPAPTDTQYF.

A word on this clonotype: The junction and the germline gene differ at one end; a read error may be behind it. The chain is built from TRBV5-1 and TRBJ2-7; D is unclear. Germline V gene sequence: CDR1 SGHRS, CDR2 YFSETQ. This CDR3 has 14 residues. This CDR3 reads CASSLVQPSYEKYF. DNA for the CDR3: TGCGCCAGCAGCTTGGTACAGCCATCCTACGAGAAGTACTTC.

This clonotype was seen only a few times. This chain links TRBV18 with TRBJ1-5, with D possibly being TRBD1 (5 bases). CDR3 length: 15 amino acids. Germline CDR1 and CDR2: KGHSH and LQKENI. Trimming removed 0 bases at V and 7 bases at J, with 13 bases between. The CDR3 DNA reads as TGTGCCAGCTCACCACCGGGGGGACCAAGCCAGCCCCAGCATTTT. Translating it yields CASSPPGGPSQPQHF.

The V call is TRBV29-1, the J call TRBJ1-5; D possibly corresponds to TRBD1 (5 bases). V lost 6 bases to trimming and J lost 6 bases, with 15 bases between them. CDR1 SQVTM and CDR2 ANQGSEA come from the germline V gene. The CDR3 loop spans 13 amino acids. As DNA, the CDR3 is TGCAGCGTGGGTGACGGGGCGGGTCAGCCCCAGCATTTT. Translated: CSVGDGAGQPQHF.

The rearrangement links TRBV18 to TRBJ2-2, with 8 bases that match TRBD1. The length of the CDR3 is 14 residues. The trim removed 6 bases at V and 3 bases at J, leaving 3 bases unmatched. Germline V gene data show CDR1 as KGHSH and CDR2 as LQKENI. The chain's CDR3 is CASSDREDTGELFF. In DNA, the CDR3 is TGTGCCAGCTCGGACAGGGAAGACACCGGGGAGCTGTTTTTT.

In its sample, this clonotype was seen a few times. The chain has TRBV7-3 and TRBJ1-2; D may be TRBD1 (6 bases). CDR3 length: 13 amino acids. Germline CDR1 SGHTA, CDR2 FQGTGA. V lost 6 bases and J 7 bases, leaving 15 bases between the germline ends. CDR3 nucleotide sequence: TGTGCCAGCAGTGCAGGGGTTTCTGGTGGCTACACCTTC. Its translation: CASSAGVSGGYTF.

This clonotype came up many times. This chain links TRBV10-3 with TRBJ2-7; TRBD1 matches at 8 bases. CDR1 and CDR2 from the germline V gene are ENHRY and SYGVKD. The CDR3 loop spans 14 amino acids. The J segment lost 1 base and the V segment lost 7 bases, leaving 6 bases of the junction unmatched. CDR3 coding DNA: TGTGCCATCACCGCGACAGGGGAGTCCTACGAGCAGTACTTC. Residues: CAITATGESYEQYF.

In its sample, this clonotype was seen a few times. The chain employs TRBV12-3 or TRBV12-4 and TRBJ2-3; D call uncertain. V shed 6 bases and J shed 4 bases, with 23 bases lying between them. There are 17 residues in the CDR3. CDR3 loop: CASRGSAYSQGSDTQYF. The CDR3 DNA reads TGTGCCAGCAGGGGATCGGCTTACAGCCAAGGGTCAGATACGCAGTATTTT.